This TCR beta chain emerged from a study of siplizumab effects on memory and regulatory T cells (dated by TCRdb to between 2018 and 2021). Concerning the study at large: The effect of the anti-CD2 antibody siplizumab on alloreactive T-cell subsets was examined in allogeneic mixed lymphocyte reactions constructed from human PBMCs.

In its sample, this clone was seen a few times. Its binding antigen is unknown. Qualities for individual bases were not recorded, and no much larger clone is one base off. Paper-wide results and their limitations: Roughly 75-96% of proliferating CD4+ or CD8+ clones could not be assigned a naive or memory phenotype. Siplizumab significantly lowered the cumulative frequency of alloreactive sequences that could be traced to unstimulated CD4+ memory T cells. Among mappable alloreactive CD4+ clones, an average Treg-derived fraction of approximately 73% was observed with siplizumab, compared with roughly 25% in control reactions. Because sequences at frequencies below about 10^-5 were poorly captured, only a minor fraction of alloreactive clones could be mapped back to unstimulated subsets. Whether proliferating Tregs from siplizumab cultures actually had suppressive function was not functionally confirmed. Unstimulated naive T cells appeared to be more diverse than memory T cells, and naive cells seemed to make a substantial contribution to the alloresponse.

Library prep was done by the immunoSEQ multiplex PCR assay. Roughly 10^5 TCR templates per sample were assayed on the deep sequencing platform. Genomic DNA extracted from sorted T cells was used for TCRbeta CDR3 sequencing. For the original study's pipeline: The R programming language was used for clonal analysis of the TCRbeta CDR3 data. Comparing unstimulated samples against CFSE-low samples taken after the reaction was how alloreactive CD4+ and CD8+ clones were defined. Regulatory or non-regulatory origin was assigned to alloreactive CD4+ clones by matching of sequences to sorted unstimulated Treg and non-Treg repertoires. The table was pulled from immuneACCESS by TCRdb, which kept in-frame rearrangements only. Such tables lose some clones; where checked, under half of the loss comes from unresolved V genes, and the rest has no known cause. The DNA was the basis for D and trimming; V, J and clone size are from that table. Recorded for this sample are approximately 100,000 clones; just over 90% of them occurred a single time. The ten largest clones represent over 0.15% of the sample.

The CDR3 starts with the cysteine, ends with the phenylalanine, and has 13 residues. Of the read, only the CDR3 DNA is kept; its 39 bases are in frame from base 1. Trimming at the junction amounts to 0 bases on V and 8 bases on J, and the germline ends lie 9 bases apart. Via the germline V gene, CDR1 is SGHRS and CDR2 YFSETQ. Sorted unstimulated T cells, along with proliferating T cells recovered from mixed lymphocyte reactions, underwent TCRbeta CDR3 sequencing. Fresh whole blood from roughly ten HLA-typed healthy donors served as the source for isolating PBMCs. Unstimulated CD4+ non-regulatory T cells were FACS-sorted to map the origin of alloreactive clones.

Sequenced material: non-Treg CD4+ T cells sorted from blood. The sample's cell subset or site label, decoded: FACS-sorted unstimulated CD4+ non-regulatory T cells. The sequence was collected from a human donor in good health. The rearrangement combines TRBV5-1 with TRBJ2-1; no D gene can be assigned with confidence. The CDR3 protein sequence reads: CASSLVGSHEQFF. The sequenced DNA is TGCGCCAGCAGCTTGGTCGGCTCGCATGAGCAGTTCTTC.